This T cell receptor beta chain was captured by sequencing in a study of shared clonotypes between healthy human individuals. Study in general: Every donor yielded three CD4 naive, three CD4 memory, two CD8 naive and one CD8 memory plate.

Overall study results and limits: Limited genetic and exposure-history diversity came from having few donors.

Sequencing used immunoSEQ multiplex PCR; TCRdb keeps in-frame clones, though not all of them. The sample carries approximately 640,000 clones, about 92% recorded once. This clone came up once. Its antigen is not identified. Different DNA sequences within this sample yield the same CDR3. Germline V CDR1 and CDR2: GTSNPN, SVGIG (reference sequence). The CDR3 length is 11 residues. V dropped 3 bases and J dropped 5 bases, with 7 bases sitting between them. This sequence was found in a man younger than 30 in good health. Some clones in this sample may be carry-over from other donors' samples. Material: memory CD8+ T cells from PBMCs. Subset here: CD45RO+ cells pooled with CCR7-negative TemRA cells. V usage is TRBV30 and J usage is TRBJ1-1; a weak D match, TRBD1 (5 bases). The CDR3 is CAWSRGTEAFF. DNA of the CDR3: TGTGCCTGGAGCCGGGGGACTGAAGCTTTCTTT.